This TCR beta chain was sequenced during a study of blood T cell repertoires in COVID-19 (dated by TCRdb to between 2020 and 2021). Some background on the complete study: The collaborator samples originated in the United States, Italy and Spain and spanned the acute and convalescent phases of COVID-19. The material from the prospective study consisted of cDNA or gDNA derived from T cells, B-cell-depleted T cells, or PBMCs. The samples were drawn from two sources: the first 160 participants of the ongoing ImmuneRACE study, and some 1,300 subjects contributed by 6 global collaborators. The repertoires were made available in a free public database intended to serve as a resource for research on the immune response to SARS-CoV-2. Deeply sampled blood TCRbeta repertoires from subjects exposed to, actively infected with, or recovered from COVID-19 were included in the dataset. Sample metadata almost always included a de-identified subject ID, COVID-19 status, age in years and sex. HLA class I and class II types, where available, came from metadata supplied by the sample provider rather than from assay-based typing.

Overall results and qualifications from the work: How much clinical and demographic metadata was included differed by source and by participant, and the metadata was provided uncurated.

Details on this clone: The specificity of this receptor is unknown. The sample holds no much larger clone one base away, and base qualities are not on file.

The immunoSEQ Assay, a bias-controlled multiplex PCR, was used to amplify TCRbeta CDR3 regions from genomic DNA. The original methods were these. The number of nucleated cells in each sample was estimated from the amplification of reference gene primers within the assay. To quantify the absolute abundance of each unique TCRbeta CDR3 rearrangement, sequence reads were collapsed and filtered. Productive Simpson clonality was computed per sample as the square root of Simpson's diversity index over productive rearrangements. What TCRdb holds here is the immuneACCESS table cut down to in-frame rearrangements. Part of the clones is not present; checked against another copy, under half of the missing clones reflect an unresolved V gene, and the others are unexplained. D and trimming were read from the DNA, whereas the V and J calls and clone size are those reported in that table. The sample records around 72,000 clones, about four fifths of which are singletons. The biggest ten clones account for 20% of the sample.

The CDR3 numbers 16 residues from cysteine through phenylalanine. Just CDR3 DNA is preserved here, 48 bases in frame from base 1. Germline trimming: 5 bases from V, 1 base from J; junction bases outside gene matches: 6. The germline V gene (reference sequence) yields PRHDT for CDR1 and FYEKMQ for CDR2. The collaborating institutions used their own protocols to collect whole blood in K2EDTA tubes. For TCRbeta analysis, collaborators shipped samples as frozen whole blood, isolated PBMCs, or DNA extracted from either of those sample types. The V and J segments used are TRBV13 and TRBJ2-5, and 11 junctional nucleotides match TRBD2. The specimen was peripheral blood. The receptor comes from a woman between 70 and 85 years old with acute or convalescent COVID-19. The CDR3 sequence is CASSPGTSGAQETQYF. The DNA reads TGTGCCAGCAGCCCGGGGACTAGCGGAGCCCAAGAGACCCAGTACTTC.